This TCR beta chain was observed in a study of T cell repertoires in cytomegalovirus infection (dated by TCRdb to the late 2010s). Describing the broader study: The peptide stimulations were aimed at well-studied HLA-B-restricted epitopes as well as recently identified HLA-C-restricted CMV epitopes, whose presentation resists viral immunomodulation. Donor HLA type was relevant to the analysis, as public TCR beta signatures indicated carriage of CMV infection together with the matching HLA type. The study at large found these results: Cumulative frequency of public TCR beta family members discriminated carriers of CMV infection plus the relevant HLA type in this cohort and an independent 352-donor cohort. The ex vivo response was dominated by HLA-C-restricted CMV-specific TCR beta clonotypes, which also provided the single most frequent clonotype in two of eight donors.

What this sample's treatment or condition label stands for: in vitro stimulation with specific CMV peptide epitopes to enrich CMV-specific T cells. From the germline V gene, CDR1 is SGHVS and CDR2 is FNYEAQ. The CDR3, from cysteine to phenylalanine, totals 14 residues. Left in the record is the CDR3 DNA by itself, 42 bases read in frame from the first base. V is pared back by 2 bases and J by 2 bases, with 9 bases lying between the germline termini. For sequencing, an Illumina HiSeq 1500 was employed. In-frame beta chains were kept once TCRdb had trimmed the public reads at Q25 with fastp and called clones with MiXCR. Every distinct CDR3 protein forms one entry, paired with its most common genes and DNA. This sample comprises about 140,000 distinct CDR3 sequences, 32% of them detected only once. Clones ranked in the top ten supply 45% to 55% of the sample. About this clonotype: Its antigen specificity is not known. Qualities for individual bases were not recorded, and no much larger clone is one base off.

This specimen was CD8+ T cells from cultured PBMCs, taken from culture after CMV antigen stimulation. This TCR came from a human donor in good health (CMV status not recorded). Some clones in this sample may be carry-over from other donors' samples. The chain joins TRBV7-6 to TRBJ1-1; a tentative D call is TRBD1 (6 bases match). The DNA reads TGTGCCAGCAGCTTAACAGGGTTAAACACTGAAGCTTTCTTT. Translation gives CASSLTGLNTEAFF.